A selection of T cell receptor beta chains follows, all from one sample in a study of cytomegalovirus exposure and HLA in healthy donors. TCRdb keeps only in-frame clones here, not all; method: immunoSEQ multiplex PCR. The ten most abundant clones cover under 2% of a sample with about 160,000 clones. The sequencing sample was made of PBMCs. Receptors were obtained from a woman aged 45-60 years in good health and CMV-seronegative. Each CDR3 is given with its conserved first and last residue. D genes are given only for firm matches.

v_gene,j_gene,d_gene,CDR3nt,CDR3aa
TRBV5-1,TRBJ2-7,NA,TGCGCCAGCAGCCAGAAGACAGATACCTACGAGCAGTACTTC,CASSQKTDTYEQYF
TRBV4-2,TRBJ2-3,TRBD2,TGTGCCAGCAGCCAAGGTCTACTAGCGGGACCCCAAGGTACGCAGTATTTT,CASSQGLLAGPQGTQYF
TRBV20-1,TRBJ2-3,NA,TGCAGTGCTAGATCCGGGGATACGCAGTATTTT,CSARSGDTQYF
TRBV4-1,TRBJ1-2,TRBD1,TGCGCCAGCAGCCAAGACACGACAGGGTCCTATGGCTACACCTTC,CASSQDTTGSYGYTF
TRBV11-1,TRBJ2-7,TRBD2,TGTGCCAGCAGCCAAGCTACTAGCGTGGCCTTCTCCTACGAGCAGTACTTC,CASSQATSVAFSYEQYF
TRBV5-1,TRBJ2-7,NA,TGCGCCAGCAGCTTGGAACCTAACTACTACGAGCAGTACTTC,CASSLEPNYYEQYF
TRBV27,TRBJ2-7,NA,TGTGCCAGCCGCCGGGGGTCTGGGTACGAGCAGTACTTC,CASRRGSGYEQYF
TRBV11-3,TRBJ2-3,NA,TGTGCCAGCAGCTTAGAGGCGGCGGGGAGCACAGATACGCAGTATTTT,CASSLEAAGSTDTQYF
TRBV7-9,TRBJ2-6,NA,TGTGCCAGCAGCTTGTTTGAGTTTCTGGGGGCCAACGTCCTGACTTTC,CASSLFEFLGANVLTF
TRBV18,TRBJ1-5,NA,TGTGCCAGCTCACCAGTTCCCTTTCTTAGCAATCAGCCCCAGCATTTT,CASSPVPFLSNQPQHF
TRBV6-1,TRBJ2-7,TRBD2,TGTGCCAGCAGTGAAAGGGGACTAGCGATAGACTACGAGCAGTACTTC,CASSERGLAIDYEQYF
TRBV19,TRBJ1-1,TRBD1,TGTGCCAGTAGTATATTGGGGCAGGGGGCAGATGACACTGAAGCTTTCTTT,CASSILGQGADDTEAFF
TRBV4-3,TRBJ2-3,TRBD2,TGCGCCAGCAGCCAAGGATCCAGCGGGGCTAGCACAGATACGCAGTATTTT,CASSQGSSGASTDTQYF
TRBV7-7,TRBJ2-5,TRBD2,TGTGCTAGCAGCCCCAGCCCTAGCGGGAGAGAGACCCAGTACTTC,CASSPSPSGRETQYF
TRBV11-3,TRBJ1-1,TRBD1,TGTGCCAGCAGCGTTACAGGGGGGAACACTGAAGCTTTCTTT,CASSVTGGNTEAFF
TRBV7-2,TRBJ1-4,NA,TGTGCCAGCAGCTTAGCGGGGGGAAATGAAAAACTGTTTTTT,CASSLAGGNEKLFF
TRBV23-1,TRBJ2-7,TRBD1,TGCGCCAGCAGTCAATCGTGGGGGACAGTCGTTCACGAGCAGTACTTC,CASSQSWGTVVHEQYF
TRBV4-2,TRBJ2-1,NA,TGTGCCAGCAGCCAGAGAGGCGTAATGAGCTCCTACAATGAGCAGTTCTTC,CASSQRGVMSSYNEQFF
TRBV5-4,TRBJ2-7,TRBD2,TGTGCCAGCAGCGCTGGGGGGACTAGCGGGATTTTCTACGAGCAGTACTTC,CASSAGGTSGIFYEQYF
TRBV19,TRBJ2-3,TRBD1,TGTGCAATCAACACAGGACAGGTCTTTCTCACAGATACGCAGTATTTT,CAINTGQVFLTDTQYF
TRBV27,TRBJ2-7,NA,TGTGCCAGCCACAGCGGCGGGATCGCCGAGCAGTACTTC,CASHSGGIAEQYF
TRBV11-2,TRBJ2-7,NA,TGTGCCAGCAGCTTTGATCTAGGCGGCTACGAGCAGTACTTC,CASSFDLGGYEQYF
TRBV10-1,TRBJ2-2,TRBD2,TGCGCCATCCGGAGAGCGGGAGGGCCCACCGGGGAGCTGTTTTTT,CAIRRAGGPTGELFF
TRBV4-3,TRBJ2-7,TRBD1,TGCGCCAGCAGCCAAGGGACAGGGCGCTCCTACGAGCAGTACTTC,CASSQGTGRSYEQYF
TRBV4-1,TRBJ2-7,NA,TGCGCCAGCAGCTGGGGAGCAGGACGAGACTACGAGCAGTACTTC,CASSWGAGRDYEQYF
TRBV7-9,TRBJ2-7,TRBD1,TGTGCCAGCAGCTTAGGGGGGGACAGGAGGTTCCACGAGCAGTACTTC,CASSLGGDRRFHEQYF
TRBV7-6,TRBJ1-6,NA,TGTGCCAGCAGCTTTGGGCAGGAAAATTCACCCCTCCACTTT,CASSFGQENSPLHF
TRBV27,TRBJ1-4,NA,TGTGCCAGCAAGGCCGGGGGGGAAAATGAAAAACTGTTTTTT,CASKAGGENEKLFF
TRBV4-1,TRBJ2-7,TRBD2,TGCGCCAGCAGCCAAGATGGGACTAGCGGGGGGGCTCGGCCCGAGCAGTACTTC,CASSQDGTSGGARPEQYF
TRBV28,TRBJ2-7,TRBD1,TGTGCCAGCAGTTTGGGGACAGGGAATTACGAGCAGTACTTC,CASSLGTGNYEQYF
TRBV6-1,TRBJ1-6,NA,TGTGCCAGCGGGGCCCCTGGGTCACCCCTCCACTTT,CASGAPGSPLHF
TRBV2,TRBJ2-7,NA,TGTGCCAGCAGTGATCAGGTCGGGGACGAGCAGTACTTC,CASSDQVGDEQYF
TRBV6-5,TRBJ1-1,TRBD1,TGTGCCAGCAGACAAGACAGGGAAGGTTACACTGAAGCTTTCTTT,CASRQDREGYTEAFF
TRBV27,TRBJ1-5,NA,TGTGCCAGCAGCCTTATGGGGGGTGTTCAGCCCCAGCATTTT,CASSLMGGVQPQHF
TRBV5-4,TRBJ1-6,TRBD1,TGTGCCAGCAGCCCGGGACAGGGGGCGCGTGGAGGTAATTCACCCCTCCACTTT,CASSPGQGARGGNSPLHF
TRBV18,TRBJ1-2,NA,TGTGCCAGCTCCCCAACAGGGCTTCCGGATGGCTACACCTTC,CASSPTGLPDGYTF
TRBV7-7,TRBJ2-1,TRBD1,TGTGCCAGCAGCTTATTGGCGGGACAGGGGAGGGATGAGCAGTTCTTC,CASSLLAGQGRDEQFF
TRBV6-6,TRBJ2-5,TRBD1,TGTGCCAGCAGTCCCAGGGGGTCAGAGACCCAGTACTTC,CASSPRGSETQYF
TRBV27,TRBJ1-1,TRBD1,TGTGCCAGCTCATGGAACAGGGGGCAAGACACTGAAGCTTTCTTT,CASSWNRGQDTEAFF
TRBV6-5,TRBJ1-5,NA,TGTGCCAGCAGTTACTCGGGGGCATCGAACCAGCCCCAGCATTTT,CASSYSGASNQPQHF
TRBV9,TRBJ1-2,TRBD1,TGTGCCAGCAGCCCCCGGACAGGGTGGTCCTATGGCTACACCTTC,CASSPRTGWSYGYTF
TRBV5-1,TRBJ2-7,TRBD2,TGCGCCAGCAGCTTGGGATTTGGGGGGGGTTACGAGCAGTACTTC,CASSLGFGGGYEQYF